These 23 T cell receptor beta chains originate from one sample sequenced in a study of vaccination and CD4 T cells after COVID-19. TCRdb reanalysed the PCR reads using MiXCR and keeps one entry per CDR3 protein. The sample has about 22,000 distinct CDR3 sequences; more than 45% are singletons. Sequencing was performed on CD4+ T cells from blood, taken before SARS-CoV-2 vaccination. These receptors all stem from a human donor who had recovered from COVID-19.

The J gene is TRBJ2-7, the V gene TRBV10-3, with TRBD2 matching over 13 bases. Germline loops: CDR1 ENHRY, CDR2 SYGVKD. The junction had 5 bases not matched to a gene; V was cut back by 4 bases and J by 5 bases. The CDR3 has 15 residues. The CDR3, as DNA: TGTGCCATCAGTGCACTAGCGGGAGGGCCTCACGAGCAGTACTTC. This encodes CAISALAGGPHEQYF.

The chain couples TRBV11-3 to TRBJ1-1, with 12 bases that match TRBD1. In germline, CDR1 is SGHNT, CDR2 YENEEA. After removal of 1 base from V and 5 bases from J, the junction contained 2 bases not matched to a gene. CDR3 length: 15 residues. CDR3 DNA sequence: TGTGCCAGCAGCTTAGGGGGACAGGGGGCTACTGAAGCTTTCTTT. Translation: CASSLGGQGATEAFF.

This clonotype was counted a few times. The rearrangement uses TRBV6-1 and TRBJ2-7, with D tentatively TRBD2 (5 bases). This CDR3 comprises 12 residues. CDR1 and CDR2 (germline): MNHNS, SASEGT. Deletions cut 6 bases from V and 3 bases from J, with 9 bases between. CDR3 amino acids: CASSRSGYEQYF. The CDR3 coding sequence is TGTGCCAGCAGCCGAAGCGGCTACGAGCAGTACTTC.

The chain uses TRBV28 and TRBJ1-3; D gene uncertain. With 4 bases removed from V and 2 bases from J, the gap between germline ends came to 6 bases. The CDR3 has 13 amino acids. The germline gives CDR1 MDHEN, CDR2 SYDVKM. The CDR3 DNA is TGTGCCAGCAGTTCCAAGGCTGGAAACACCATATATTTT. Protein sequence: CASSSKAGNTIYF. The whole variable domain, filled in from reference TRBV28 and TRBJ1-3, reads DVKVTQSSRYLVKRTGEKVFLECVQDMDHENMFWYRQDPGLGLRLIYFSYDVKMKEKGDIPEGYSVSREKKERFSLILESASTNQTSMYLCASSSKAGNTIYFGEGSWLTVV.

This chain's CDR3 is CASSEAMGTLEGAFF. CDR3 bases: TGTGCCAGCAGTGAAGCGATGGGGACACTCGAAGGGGCTTTCTTT. J is TRBJ1-1 and V is TRBV6-1, with TRBD1 as a possible D gene (6 bases). V was shortened by 0 bases and J by 11 bases, with 19 bases between the two germline ends. The CDR3 totals 15 residues. Germline V gene sequence: CDR1 MNHNS, CDR2 SASEGT.

This clonotype occurred a few times. This chain connects TRBV6-1 to TRBJ2-7; TRBD2 matches at 10 bases. CDR3 length: 13 residues. Looked up from germline, CDR1 is MNHNS and CDR2 is SASEGT. The V gene end was trimmed by 8 bases and the J gene end by 5 bases; junction bases not matched to a gene: 6. CDR3 nucleotide sequence: TGTGCCAGCTCCCGGGGGACTAGCGACGAGCAGTACTTC. This sequence encodes CASSRGTSDEQYF.

This clonotype has more than one count but fewer than ten. The J gene is TRBJ2-7, the V gene TRBV27; 9 bases are shared with TRBD1. Trimming at V came to 1 base and at J to 7 bases, leaving 17 bases not matched to a gene. There are 18 residues in the CDR3. Germline assignment: CDR1 MNHEY and CDR2 SMNVEV (reference sequence). The CDR3 DNA reads as TGTGCCAGCAGTTTATTTGGCCAACAGGGGGCTCGCGGGGAAGAGCAGTACTTC. Amino acid sequence: CASSLFGQQGARGEEQYF.

The chain uses TRBV5-8 and TRBJ1-6; 10 bases align to TRBD1. The CDR3 covers 15 residues. The germline CDR1 and CDR2 sequences are SGHTS and YDEGEE. With 4 bases clipped from V and 6 bases from J, the junction kept 4 bases outside the gene matches. DNA of the CDR3: TGTGCCAGCAGCCGGACAGGGGGTACTAATTCACCCCTCCACTTT. Translating it yields CASSRTGGTNSPLHF.

This rearrangement joins TRBV11-1 to TRBJ2-2, with D possibly TRBD2 on 6 matching bases. Germline V lookup: CDR1 SGHAT, CDR2 FQDESV (reference sequence). This CDR3 has 14 residues. V was trimmed by 6 bases and J by 7 bases, leaving 15 bases between them. CDR3 residues: CASSQGPGSGELFF. The CDR3 region has the DNA TGTGCCAGCAGTCAAGGTCCCGGGAGCGGGGAGCTGTTTTTT.

This clonotype has more than one count but fewer than ten. J is TRBJ1-1 and V is TRBV24-1, with unresolved D. The CDR3 spans 12 residues. CDR1 and CDR2 (germline): KGHDR, SFDVKD. V was shortened by 5 bases and J by 1 base, with 4 bases between the two germline ends. The CDR3, as DNA: TGTGCCACCAGTGCAGGGAACACTGAAGCTTTCTTT. Amino acids: CATSAGNTEAFF.

The V and J genes are TRBV6-5 and TRBJ2-7; TRBD2 is a possible D gene (5 bases). The V end lost 4 bases, the J end lost 2 bases, and 18 bases lay between the germline ends. The CDR3 has 16 amino acids. Germline V gene data show CDR1 as MNHEY and CDR2 as SVGAGI. CDR3: CASSSQAVGSPYEQYF. For the CDR3, the DNA is TGTGCCAGCAGTTCCCAGGCGGTTGGGAGCCCCTACGAGCAGTACTTC.

Here the CDR3 DNA reads TGTGCCAGCAGCCATTTTCGGTTGTACCCGCCAGGCAGAAGAACCTACGAGCAGTACTTC. It yields the protein CASSHFRLYPPGRRTYEQYF. The chain couples TRBV28 to TRBJ2-7, with D hard to call. Germline CDR1 reads MDHEN; CDR2 reads SYDVKM. The CDR3 length is 20 residues. Deletions cut 6 bases from V and 2 bases from J, with 32 bases between.

This chain joins TRBV2 and TRBJ1-2; TRBD1 agrees at 11 bases. Germline CDR1 is SNHLY and CDR2 is FYNNEI. The CDR3 is 15 residues long. Germline trimming cut 6 bases from V and 6 bases from J; bases unmatched to any gene: 9. CDR3 sequence: CASRANGQGAHGYTF. The CDR3 DNA is TGTGCCAGCAGGGCGAACGGACAGGGGGCACATGGCTACACCTTC.

J is TRBJ2-1 and V is TRBV27, with TRBD2 matching 7 bases. Germline-derived CDR1 and CDR2 are MNHEY and SMNVEV (reference sequence). The CDR3 is 14 amino acids. V lost 2 bases and J lost 5; bases outside the gene matches: 3. CDR3: CASSLTSAHNEQFF. CDR3 in DNA: TGTGCCAGCAGTTTAACTAGCGCACACAATGAGCAGTTCTTC.

This clonotype showed up just a few times. This sequence joins TRBV15 and TRBJ2-7; D is perhaps TRBD2 (7 bases). Germline lookup yields CDR1 LNHNV and CDR2 YYDKDF (reference sequence). The ends were cut back, 1 base at V and 9 bases at J, with 22 bases in the middle. CDR3 length: 16 amino acids. For the CDR3, the DNA is TGTGCCACCAGCAGAGGACCATGGGGAGGGGGAGACAGGCAGTACTTC. The encoded protein is CATSRGPWGGGDRQYF.

The chain has TRBV7-3 and TRBJ2-5, with a possible D match to TRBD2 (6 bases). The CDR3 runs to 14 residues. Trimming took 5 bases from V and 6 from J, leaving 16 bases between them. Germline V lookup: CDR1 SGHTA, CDR2 FQGTGA. The DNA of the CDR3 is TGTGCCAGCAGCCCCTCAGGCGGGGCAAAGACCCAGTACTTC. This encodes CASSPSGGAKTQYF.

This rearrangement joins TRBV20-1 to TRBJ1-1; 7 nucleotides line up with TRBD1. The junction had 13 bases not matched to a gene; V was cut back by 0 bases and J by 3 bases. The germline V gene encodes CDR1 DFQATT and CDR2 SNEGSKA (reference sequence). The CDR3 is 17 amino acids. CDR3 amino acids: CSARDSSGTQGDTEAFF. CDR3 coding DNA: TGCAGTGCTAGAGATAGTAGTGGGACCCAGGGGGACACTGAAGCTTTCTTT.

The chain combines TRBV10-3 with TRBJ2-3, with TRBD2 matching 9 bases. The CDR3 contains 15 residues. Germline CDR1 reads ENHRY; CDR2 reads SYGVKD. V lost 4 bases, J lost 3 bases, and 5 bases stayed unmatched. The CDR3: CAISGREGLTDTQYF. For the CDR3, the DNA is TGTGCCATCAGTGGGCGGGAGGGCTTAACAGATACGCAGTATTTT.

This clonotype was seen only a few times. This chain connects TRBV6-2 or TRBV6-3 to TRBJ2-2, with 7 bases fitting TRBD2. V was clipped by 3 bases and J by 0 bases; unmatched bases: 4. The CDR3 loop spans 16 amino acids. The V gene's germline CDR1 is MNHEY and CDR2 SVGEGT. The CDR3 coding sequence is TGTGCCAGCAGTTATGAGCTAGCGGCGAACACCGGGGAGCTGTTTTTT. Its translation is CASSYELAANTGELFF.

The rearrangement uses TRBV15 and TRBJ2-7; D not certain. V was pared by 1 base and J by 4 bases, with 8 bases between. The CDR3 contains 13 residues. The V gene's germline CDR1 is LNHNV and CDR2 YYDKDF (reference sequence). As DNA, the CDR3 is TGTGCCACCAGCAGAGGACTCGTGTACGAGCAGTACTTC. It encodes CATSRGLVYEQYF.

The table lists this clonotype with a few counts. The genes are TRBV6-5 and TRBJ2-7; D call uncertain. This CDR3 has 15 residues. Germline CDR1 reads MNHEY; CDR2 reads SVGAGI. The V gene lost 1 base and the J gene lost 0 bases, with 10 bases spanning the gap. This CDR3 is CASSYWPRSSYEQYF. In DNA, the CDR3 is TGTGCCAGCAGTTACTGGCCCCGAAGCTCCTACGAGCAGTACTTC.

The rearrangement joins TRBV19 to TRBJ2-4; D remains unclear. V lost 3 bases to trimming and J lost 8 bases, with 5 bases between them. CDR3 length: 11 amino acids. CDR1 LNHDA and CDR2 SQIVND come from the germline V gene (reference sequence). CDR3 nucleotide sequence: TGTGCCAGTAGTATCTTTGACATTCAGTACTTC. Its translation: CASSIFDIQYF.

This clonotype has a handful of counts. This chain uses TRBV20-1 with TRBJ2-3; 9 bases fit TRBD1. The V gene's germline CDR1 is DFQATT and CDR2 SNEGSKA (reference sequence). J gave up 4 bases and V 7 bases, and 9 bases lay outside the gene matches. This CDR3 region has 14 residues. The CDR3 nucleotides are TGCAGTGGCTCCCGGGACAGGGACGCAGATACGCAGTATTTT. Translated: CSGSRDRDADTQYF.